This TCR beta chain was identified in a study of post-analysis software for immune sequencing data. General study points: Significantly lower normalized Chao1 diversity was found in patients with multiple sclerosis relative to controls. With F measure, samples from one preparation batch clustered together strongly. The study found TRBV5-6, TRBV5-1 and TRBV20-1 among five TRBV segments more frequent in patients than controls.

Unmatched junction bases numbered 8, after V lost 1 base and J lost 8 bases. This CDR3 spans 15 amino acids. Germline V gives CDR1 MGHDK, CDR2 SYGVNS. Unique molecular identifiers featured in each of the TCR beta cDNA libraries. T cells numbering roughly 1 to 10 million yielded roughly 500,000 cDNA molecules. In TCRdb, the PCR reads were re-called with MiXCR into one record per CDR3 protein. The sample shows 180,000 or so distinct CDR3 sequences, 29% of them seen only once. This clonotype showed up many times. Its antigen is undetermined. The rearrangement joins TRBV25-1 to TRBJ2-1, with 7 bases matching TRBD2. The sequenced sample was blood. The receptor was derived from a girl aged 2-17 years with multiple sclerosis. The CDR3 DNA follows: TGTGCCAGCAGTGAATTTGGCGGGAGCGTCCATGAGCAGTTCTTC. This gives the protein CASSEFGGSVHEQFF. The entire variable domain, with the rest obtained from reference TRBV25-1 and TRBJ2-1, is as follows: EADIYQTPRYLVIGTGKKITLECSQTMGHDKMYWYQQDPGMELHLIHYSYGVNSTEKGDLSSESTVSRIRTEHFPLTLESARPSHTSQYLCASSEFGGSVHEQFFGPGTRLTVL.